This T cell receptor (beta chain) was retrieved from a study of blood T cell repertoires in COVID-19. Background on the study: T cells, B-cell-depleted T cells, or PBMCs provided the cDNA or gDNA that served as material.

Method: immunoSEQ multiplex PCR; TCRdb's copy keeps in-frame clones and lacks some. This table has more than 100,000 clones, roughly 84% appearing once. V dropped 7 bases and J dropped 3; count of bases not matched to a gene: 6. The CDR3 sequence is 14 residues long. In germline, CDR1 is MGHDK, CDR2 SYGVNS. This receptor was taken from a man in his sixties with acute or convalescent COVID-19. The chain joins TRBV25-1 to TRBJ1-3; TRBD1 agrees at 7 bases. The sequenced sample was peripheral blood. This CDR3 is CASTAGGIGNTIYF. The CDR3 nucleotides read TGTGCCAGCACCGCAGGGGGGATTGGAAACACCATATATTTT.